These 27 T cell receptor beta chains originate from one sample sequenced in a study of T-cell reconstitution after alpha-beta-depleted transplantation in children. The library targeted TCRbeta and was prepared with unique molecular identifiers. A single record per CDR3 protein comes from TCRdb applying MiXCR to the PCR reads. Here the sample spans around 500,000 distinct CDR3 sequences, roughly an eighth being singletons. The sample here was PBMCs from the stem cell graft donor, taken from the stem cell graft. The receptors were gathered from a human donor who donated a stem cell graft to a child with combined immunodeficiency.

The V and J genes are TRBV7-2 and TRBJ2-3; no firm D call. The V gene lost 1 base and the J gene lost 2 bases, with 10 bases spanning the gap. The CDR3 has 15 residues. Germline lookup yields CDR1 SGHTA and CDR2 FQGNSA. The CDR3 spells CASSLGRSHTDTQYF. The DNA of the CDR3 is TGTGCCAGCAGCTTAGGCAGGAGTCACACAGATACGCAGTATTTT.

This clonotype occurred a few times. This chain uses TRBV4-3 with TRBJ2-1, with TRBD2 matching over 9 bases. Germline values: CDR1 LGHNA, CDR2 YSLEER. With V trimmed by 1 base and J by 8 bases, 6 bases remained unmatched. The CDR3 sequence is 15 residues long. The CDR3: CASSQGKGLAYEQFF. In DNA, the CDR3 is TGCGCCAGCAGCCAAGGAAAGGGACTAGCCTATGAGCAGTTCTTC.

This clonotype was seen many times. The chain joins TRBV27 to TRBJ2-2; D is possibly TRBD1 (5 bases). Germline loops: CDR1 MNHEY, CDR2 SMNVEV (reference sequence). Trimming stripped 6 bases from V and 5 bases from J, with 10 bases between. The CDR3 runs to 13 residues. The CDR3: CASSTQGTGELFF. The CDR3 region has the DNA TGTGCCAGCAGCACCCAGGGTACCGGGGAGCTGTTTTTT.

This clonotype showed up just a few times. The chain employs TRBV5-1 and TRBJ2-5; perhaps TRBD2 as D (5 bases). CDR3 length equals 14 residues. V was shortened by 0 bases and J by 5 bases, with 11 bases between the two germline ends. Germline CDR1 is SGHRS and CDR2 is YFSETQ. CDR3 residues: CASSLVPGMETQYF. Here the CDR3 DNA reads TGCGCCAGCAGCTTGGTGCCGGGGATGGAGACCCAGTACTTC.

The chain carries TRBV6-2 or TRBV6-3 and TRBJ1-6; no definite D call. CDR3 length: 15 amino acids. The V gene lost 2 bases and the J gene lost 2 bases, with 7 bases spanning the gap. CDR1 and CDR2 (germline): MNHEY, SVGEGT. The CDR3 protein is CASSYGRPYNSPLHF. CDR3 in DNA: TGTGCCAGCAGTTACGGCAGACCCTATAATTCACCCCTCCACTTT.

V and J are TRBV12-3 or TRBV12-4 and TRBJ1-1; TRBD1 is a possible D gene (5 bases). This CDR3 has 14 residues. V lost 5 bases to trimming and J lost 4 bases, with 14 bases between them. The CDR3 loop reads CASSAQGDRTEAFF. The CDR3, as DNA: TGTGCCAGCAGTGCCCAGGGTGACCGCACTGAAGCTTTCTTT.

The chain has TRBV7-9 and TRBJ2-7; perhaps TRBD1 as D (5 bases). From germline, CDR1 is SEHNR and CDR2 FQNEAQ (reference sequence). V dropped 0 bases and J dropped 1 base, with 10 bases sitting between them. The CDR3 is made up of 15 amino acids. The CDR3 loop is CASSLAAGPSYEQYF. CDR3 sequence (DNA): TGTGCCAGCAGCTTAGCGGCAGGGCCATCCTACGAGCAGTACTTC.

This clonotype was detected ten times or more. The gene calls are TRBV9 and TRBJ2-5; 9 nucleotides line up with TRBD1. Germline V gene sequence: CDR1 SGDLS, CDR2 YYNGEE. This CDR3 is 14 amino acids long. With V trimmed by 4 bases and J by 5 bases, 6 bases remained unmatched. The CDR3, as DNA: TGTGCCAGCAGCACAAACAGGGGGCTGGAGACCCAGTACTTC. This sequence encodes CASSTNRGLETQYF.

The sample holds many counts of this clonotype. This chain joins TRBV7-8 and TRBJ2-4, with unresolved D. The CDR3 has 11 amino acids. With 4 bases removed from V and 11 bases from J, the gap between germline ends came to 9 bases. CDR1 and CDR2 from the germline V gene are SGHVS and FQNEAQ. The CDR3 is CASSSERVQYF. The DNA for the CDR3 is TGTGCCAGCAGCTCCGAGAGAGTTCAGTACTTC.

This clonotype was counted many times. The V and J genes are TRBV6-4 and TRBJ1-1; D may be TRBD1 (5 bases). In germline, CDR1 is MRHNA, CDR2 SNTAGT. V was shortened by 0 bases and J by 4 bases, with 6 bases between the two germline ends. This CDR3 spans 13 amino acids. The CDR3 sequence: CASSDSRGTEAFF. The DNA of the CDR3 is TGTGCCAGCAGTGACTCGAGGGGCACTGAAGCTTTCTTT.

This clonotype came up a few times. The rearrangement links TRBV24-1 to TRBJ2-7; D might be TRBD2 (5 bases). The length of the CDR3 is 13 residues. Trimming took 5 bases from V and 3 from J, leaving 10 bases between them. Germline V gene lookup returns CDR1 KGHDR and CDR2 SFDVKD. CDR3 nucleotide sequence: TGTGCCACCAGTGCAGACTACAACTACGAGCAGTACTTC. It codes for CATSADYNYEQYF.

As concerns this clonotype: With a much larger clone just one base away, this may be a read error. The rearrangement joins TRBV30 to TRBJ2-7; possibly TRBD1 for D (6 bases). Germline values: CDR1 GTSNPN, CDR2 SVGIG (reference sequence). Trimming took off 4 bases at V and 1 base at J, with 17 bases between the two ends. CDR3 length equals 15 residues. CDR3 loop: CAWIAPRQASYEQYF. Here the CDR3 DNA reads TGTGCCTGGATCGCCCCTCGACAGGCGTCCTACGAGCAGTACTTC.

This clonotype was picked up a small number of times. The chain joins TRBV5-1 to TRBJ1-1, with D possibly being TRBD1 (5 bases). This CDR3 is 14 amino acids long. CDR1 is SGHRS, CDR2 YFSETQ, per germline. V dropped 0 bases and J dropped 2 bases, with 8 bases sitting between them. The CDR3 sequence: CASSLADRNTEAFF. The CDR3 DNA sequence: TGCGCCAGCAGCTTGGCCGACAGAAACACTGAAGCTTTCTTT.

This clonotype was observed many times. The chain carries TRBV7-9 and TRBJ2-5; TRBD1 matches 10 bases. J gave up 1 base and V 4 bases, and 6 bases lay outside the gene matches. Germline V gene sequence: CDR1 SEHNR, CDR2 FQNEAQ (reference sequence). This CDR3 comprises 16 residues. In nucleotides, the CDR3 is TGTGCCAGCAGCTACGGACAGGGGGAAGGCCAAGAGACCCAGTACTTC. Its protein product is CASSYGQGEGQETQYF. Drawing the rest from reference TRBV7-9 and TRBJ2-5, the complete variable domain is DTGVSQNPRHKITKRGQNVTFRCDPISEHNRLYWYRQTLGQGPEFLTYFQNEAQLEKSRLLSDRFSAERPKGSFSTLEIQRTEQGDSAMYLCASSYGQGEGQETQYFGPGTRLLVL.

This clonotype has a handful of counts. This chain's CDR3 is CASSTETSGNAGELFF. CDR3 DNA sequence: TGCGCCAGCAGCACCGAGACTAGCGGGAATGCCGGGGAGCTGTTTTTT. The chain uses TRBV5-1 and TRBJ2-2, with TRBD2 matching over 11 bases. CDR3 length: 16 amino acids. Per the germline V gene, CDR1 is SGHRS and CDR2 is YFSETQ. The V gene end was trimmed by 4 bases and the J gene end by 6 bases; junction bases not matched to a gene: 8.

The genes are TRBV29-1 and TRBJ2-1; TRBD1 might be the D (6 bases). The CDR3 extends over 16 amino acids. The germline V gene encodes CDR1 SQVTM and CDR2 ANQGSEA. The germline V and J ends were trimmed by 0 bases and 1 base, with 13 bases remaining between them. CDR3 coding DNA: TGCAGCGTTGAAGATCGCAGGGGTGTTTCCTACAATGAGCAGTTCTTC. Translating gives CSVEDRRGVSYNEQFF.

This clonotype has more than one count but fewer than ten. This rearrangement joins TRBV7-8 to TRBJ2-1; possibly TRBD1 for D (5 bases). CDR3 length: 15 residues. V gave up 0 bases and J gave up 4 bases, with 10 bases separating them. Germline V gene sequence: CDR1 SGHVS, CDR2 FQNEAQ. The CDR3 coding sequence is TGTGCCAGCAGCTTAGCGAGCAGGACATACAATGAGCAGTTCTTC. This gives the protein CASSLASRTYNEQFF.

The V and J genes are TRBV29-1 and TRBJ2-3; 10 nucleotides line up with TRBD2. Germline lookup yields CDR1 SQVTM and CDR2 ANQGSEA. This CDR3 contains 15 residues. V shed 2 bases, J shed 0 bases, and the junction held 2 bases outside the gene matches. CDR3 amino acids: CSVEKLAGSTDTQYF. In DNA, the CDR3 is TGCAGCGTTGAAAAACTAGCGGGGAGCACAGATACGCAGTATTTT.

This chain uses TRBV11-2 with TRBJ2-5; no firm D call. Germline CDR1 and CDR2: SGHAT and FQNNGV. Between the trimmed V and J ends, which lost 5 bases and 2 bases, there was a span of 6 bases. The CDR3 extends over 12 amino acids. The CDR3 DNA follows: TGTGCCAGCAGCGCCCAACAAGAGACCCAGTACTTC. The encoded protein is CASSAQQETQYF.

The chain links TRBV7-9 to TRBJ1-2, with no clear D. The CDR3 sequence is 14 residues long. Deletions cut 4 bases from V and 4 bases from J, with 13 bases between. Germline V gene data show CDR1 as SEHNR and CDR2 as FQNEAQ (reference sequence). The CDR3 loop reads CASSSIGAIYGYTF. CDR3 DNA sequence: TGTGCCAGCAGCTCAATTGGCGCGATCTATGGCTACACCTTC. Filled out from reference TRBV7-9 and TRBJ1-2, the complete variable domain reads DTGVSQNPRHKITKRGQNVTFRCDPISEHNRLYWYRQTLGQGPEFLTYFQNEAQLEKSRLLSDRFSAERPKGSFSTLEIQRTEQGDSAMYLCASSSIGAIYGYTFGSGTRLTVV.

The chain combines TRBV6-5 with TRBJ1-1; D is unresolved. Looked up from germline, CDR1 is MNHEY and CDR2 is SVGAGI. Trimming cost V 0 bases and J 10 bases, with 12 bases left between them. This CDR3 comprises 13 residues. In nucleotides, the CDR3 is TGTGCCAGCAGTTACTCGCGGCGGGCGCGAGCTTTCTTT. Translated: CASSYSRRARAFF.

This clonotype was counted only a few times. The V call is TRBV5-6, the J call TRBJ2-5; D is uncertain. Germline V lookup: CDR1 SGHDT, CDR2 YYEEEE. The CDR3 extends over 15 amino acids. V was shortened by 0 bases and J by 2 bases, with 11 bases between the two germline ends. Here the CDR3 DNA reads TGTGCCAGCAGCTTGGCCTCGATAGCTCAAGAGACCCAGTACTTC. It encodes CASSLASIAQETQYF.

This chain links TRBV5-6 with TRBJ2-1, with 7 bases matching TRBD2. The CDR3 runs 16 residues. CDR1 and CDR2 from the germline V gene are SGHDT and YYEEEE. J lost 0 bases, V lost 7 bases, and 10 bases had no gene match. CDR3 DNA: TGTGCCAGCGGCCTACAAGCGGGAAGCTCCTACAATGAGCAGTTCTTC. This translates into CASGLQAGSSYNEQFF.

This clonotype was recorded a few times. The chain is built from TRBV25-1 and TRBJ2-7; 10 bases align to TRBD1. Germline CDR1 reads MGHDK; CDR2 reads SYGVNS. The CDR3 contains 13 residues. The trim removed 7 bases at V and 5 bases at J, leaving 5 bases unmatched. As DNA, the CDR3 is TGTGCCAGCACCGGGACAGGGGTTGACGAGCAGTACTTC. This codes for CASTGTGVDEQYF.

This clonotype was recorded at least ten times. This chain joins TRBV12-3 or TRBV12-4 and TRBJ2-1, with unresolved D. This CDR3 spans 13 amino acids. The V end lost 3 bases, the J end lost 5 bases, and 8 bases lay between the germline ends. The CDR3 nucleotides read TGTGCCAGCAGTTTTGGACCAGACAATGAGCAGTTCTTC. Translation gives CASSFGPDNEQFF.

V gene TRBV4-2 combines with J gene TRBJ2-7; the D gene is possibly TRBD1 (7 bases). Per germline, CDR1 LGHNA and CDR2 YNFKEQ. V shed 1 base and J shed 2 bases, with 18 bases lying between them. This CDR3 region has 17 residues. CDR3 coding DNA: TGTGCCAGCAGCCAAGTCCCCCCGGGGGACAGAGCCTACGAGCAGTACTTC. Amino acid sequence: CASSQVPPGDRAYEQYF.

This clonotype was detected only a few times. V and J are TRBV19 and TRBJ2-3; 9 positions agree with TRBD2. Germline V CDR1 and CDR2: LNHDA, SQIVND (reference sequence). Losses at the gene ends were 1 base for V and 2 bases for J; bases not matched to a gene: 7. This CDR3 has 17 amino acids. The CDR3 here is CASSIVTLAGDTDTQYF. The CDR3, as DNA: TGTGCCAGTAGTATAGTCACGTTAGCGGGGGACACAGATACGCAGTATTTT.